The source of this TCR beta chain is a study of blood T cell repertoires in COVID-19 (TCRdb year 2020). Context from the whole study: The collaborator samples originated in the United States, Italy and Spain and spanned the acute and convalescent phases of COVID-19. The repertoires were released in a freely available public database intended as a resource for research on the immune response to SARS-CoV-2. The samples were drawn from the first 160 participants of the ongoing ImmuneRACE study and from under 1,500 subjects provided by 6 global collaborators. The material from the prospective study consisted of cDNA or gDNA derived from T cells, B-cell-depleted T cells, or PBMCs. The sample metadata nearly always contained a de-identified subject ID, COVID-19 status, age in years and sex. Subjects who had been exposed to COVID-19, were actively infected with it, or had recovered from it provided the deeply sampled blood TCRbeta repertoires that made up the dataset. Where available, HLA class I and class II types were taken from metadata supplied by the sample provider and were not determined by assay-based typing. General study outcomes and caveats: How much clinical and demographic metadata was included differed by source and by participant, and the metadata was provided uncurated.

On this clone: Its recognized antigen is unknown. No base quality values were provided; no much bigger clone lies one nucleotide off.

TCRbeta CDR3 regions were amplified from genomic DNA by means of the immunoSEQ Assay, a bias-controlled multiplex PCR. The authors' analysis ran thus. Nucleated cell counts per sample were estimated from amplification of reference gene primers within the assay. To quantify the absolute abundance of each unique TCRbeta CDR3 rearrangement, sequence reads were collapsed and filtered. For each sample, productive Simpson clonality was calculated by taking the square root of Simpson's diversity index across productive rearrangements. Not all clones reach the TCRdb copy of this immuneACCESS table, which keeps in-frame sequences only. Checked studies attribute under half of the gap to unresolved V genes and leave the rest unexplained. That table is the source of V, J and clone size, and D and trimming were worked out from the DNA. Present in this sample are about 460,000 clones, about 88% of which were seen just once. The leading ten clones occupy approximately 8.3% of the sample.

The germline V gene provides CDR1 SGHTS and CDR2 YDEGEE. The cysteine opens and the phenylalanine closes a CDR3 of 11 amino acids. Only CDR3 DNA remains: 33 bases, in frame from the first base. The junction carries 3 bases between V and J, which are trimmed by 3 bases and 3 bases respectively. Participants in the prospective study were enrolled through a virtual design, were aged about 18 to 100 years, and lived in some 24 United States geographic areas. In the prospective study, participants were assigned to cohorts based on the clinical history participants reported in a screening survey and a study questionnaire. ImmuneRACE Cohort 3 recovered participants were defined by two consecutive negative NP/OP PCR tests, healthcare professional clearance, or symptom resolution. Each participant in the prospective study had whole blood, serum and a nasopharyngeal or oropharyngeal swab collected by mobile phlebotomists. Prospective study participants could optionally give additional blood draws and questionnaires over an approximately two-month period. Before DNA extraction, prospective study blood samples were shipped either frozen or at room temperature.

The chain links TRBV5-8 with TRBJ1-1, with the D gene not clear enough to name. Sequencing used PBMCs or T cells enriched from blood (not recorded which). The TCR comes from a woman aged 60-75 years who had recovered from COVID-19. The DNA is TGTGCCAGCAGCTCGTACACTGAAGCTTTCTTT. Translated, this gives CASSSYTEAFF.